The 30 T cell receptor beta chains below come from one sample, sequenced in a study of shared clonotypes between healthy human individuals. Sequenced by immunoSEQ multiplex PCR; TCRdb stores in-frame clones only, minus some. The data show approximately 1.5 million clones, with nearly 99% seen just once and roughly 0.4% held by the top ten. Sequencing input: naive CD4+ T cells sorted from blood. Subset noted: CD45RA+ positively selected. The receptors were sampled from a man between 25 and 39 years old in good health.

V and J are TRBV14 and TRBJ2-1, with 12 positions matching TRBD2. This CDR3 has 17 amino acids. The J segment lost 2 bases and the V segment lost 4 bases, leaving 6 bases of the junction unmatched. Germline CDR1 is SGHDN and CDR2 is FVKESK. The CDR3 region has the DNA TGTGCCAGCAGCCGCCGACTAGCGGGAGCGACCTACAATGAGCAGTTCTTC. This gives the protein CASSRRLAGATYNEQFF.

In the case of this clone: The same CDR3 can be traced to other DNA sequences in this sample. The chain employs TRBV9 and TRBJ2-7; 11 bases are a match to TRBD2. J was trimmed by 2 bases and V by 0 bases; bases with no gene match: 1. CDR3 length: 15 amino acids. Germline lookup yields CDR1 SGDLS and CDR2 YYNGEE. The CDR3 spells CASSVGSGGAYEQYF. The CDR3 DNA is TGTGCCAGCAGCGTAGGTAGCGGGGGGGCCTACGAGCAGTACTTC.

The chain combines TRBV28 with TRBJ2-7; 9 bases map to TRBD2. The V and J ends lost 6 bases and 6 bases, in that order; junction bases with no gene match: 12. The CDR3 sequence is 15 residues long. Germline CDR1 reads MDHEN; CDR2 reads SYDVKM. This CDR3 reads CASSGIAGVSREQYF. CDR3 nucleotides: TGTGCCAGCAGCGGCATAGCGGGGGTCTCCCGCGAGCAGTACTTC.

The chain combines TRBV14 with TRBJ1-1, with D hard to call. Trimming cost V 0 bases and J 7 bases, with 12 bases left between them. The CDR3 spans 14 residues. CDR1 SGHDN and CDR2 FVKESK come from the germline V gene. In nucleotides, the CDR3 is TGTGCCAGCAGCCAAGATCTTCGCAGCGGTGAAGCTTTCTTT. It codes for CASSQDLRSGEAFF.

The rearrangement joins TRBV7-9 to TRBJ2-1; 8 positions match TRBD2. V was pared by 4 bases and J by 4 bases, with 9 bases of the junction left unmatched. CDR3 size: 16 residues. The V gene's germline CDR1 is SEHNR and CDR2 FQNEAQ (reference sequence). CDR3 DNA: TGTGCCAGCAGCTCACTACCGGGAGGGGGATACAATGAGCAGTTCTTC. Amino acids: CASSSLPGGGYNEQFF.

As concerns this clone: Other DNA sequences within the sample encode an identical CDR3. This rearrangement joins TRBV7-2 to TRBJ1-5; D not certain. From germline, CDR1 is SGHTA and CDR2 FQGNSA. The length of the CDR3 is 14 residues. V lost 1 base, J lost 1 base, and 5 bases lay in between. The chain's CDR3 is CASSLVGSNQPQHF. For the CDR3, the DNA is TGTGCCAGCAGCTTAGTGGGCAGCAATCAGCCCCAGCATTTT. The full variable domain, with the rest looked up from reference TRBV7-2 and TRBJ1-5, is GAGVSQSPSNKVTEKGKDVELRCDPISGHTALYWYRQSLGQGLEFLIYFQGNSAPDKSGLPSDRFSAERTGGSVSTLTIQRTQQEDSAVYLCASSLVGSNQPQHFGDGTRLSIL.

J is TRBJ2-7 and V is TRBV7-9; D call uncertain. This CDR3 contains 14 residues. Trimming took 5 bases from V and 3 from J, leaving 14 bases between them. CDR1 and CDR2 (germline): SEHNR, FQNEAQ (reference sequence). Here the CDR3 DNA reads TGTGCCAGCAGCACAAGCAGGACCGTCTACGAGCAGTACTTC. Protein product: CASSTSRTVYEQYF.

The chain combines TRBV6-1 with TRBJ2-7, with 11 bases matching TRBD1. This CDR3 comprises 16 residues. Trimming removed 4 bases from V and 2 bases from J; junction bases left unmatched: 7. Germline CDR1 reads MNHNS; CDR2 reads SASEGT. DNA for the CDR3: TGTGCCAGCAGTGCAGCCGGGACAGGGGGGACCTACGAGCAGTACTTC. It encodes CASSAAGTGGTYEQYF.

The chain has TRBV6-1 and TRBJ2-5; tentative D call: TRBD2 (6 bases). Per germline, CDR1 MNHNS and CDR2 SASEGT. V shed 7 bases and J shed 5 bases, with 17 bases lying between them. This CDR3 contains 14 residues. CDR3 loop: CASTSGLETETQYF. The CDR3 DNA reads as TGTGCCAGCACCTCGGGACTGGAAACGGAGACCCAGTACTTC.

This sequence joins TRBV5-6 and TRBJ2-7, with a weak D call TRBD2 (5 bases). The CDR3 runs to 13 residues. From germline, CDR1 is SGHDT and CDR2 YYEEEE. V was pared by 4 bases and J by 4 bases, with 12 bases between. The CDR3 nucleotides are TGTGCCAGCAGCCATGCCGGACTTTACGAGCAGTACTTC. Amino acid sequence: CASSHAGLYEQYF.

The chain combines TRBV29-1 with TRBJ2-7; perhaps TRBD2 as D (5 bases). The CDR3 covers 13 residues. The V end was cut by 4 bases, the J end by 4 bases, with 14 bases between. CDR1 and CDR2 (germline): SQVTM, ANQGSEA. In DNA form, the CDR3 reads TGCAGCGTTGCTCCGGGCGCGGGTTACGAGCAGTACTTC. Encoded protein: CSVAPGAGYEQYF.

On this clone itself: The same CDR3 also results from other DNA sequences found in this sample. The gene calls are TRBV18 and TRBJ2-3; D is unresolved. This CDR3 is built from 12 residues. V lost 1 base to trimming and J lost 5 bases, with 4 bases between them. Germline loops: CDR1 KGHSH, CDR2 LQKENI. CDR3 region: CASSPRVDTQYF. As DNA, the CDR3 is TGTGCCAGCTCACCACGGGTAGATACGCAGTATTTT.

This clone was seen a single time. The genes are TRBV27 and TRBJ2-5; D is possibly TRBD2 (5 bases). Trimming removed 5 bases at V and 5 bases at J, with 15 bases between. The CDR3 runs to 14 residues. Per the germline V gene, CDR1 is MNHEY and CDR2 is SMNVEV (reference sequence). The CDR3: CASSLHGRRETQYF. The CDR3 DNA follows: TGTGCCAGCAGTCTCCATGGGCGGAGGGAGACCCAGTACTTC.

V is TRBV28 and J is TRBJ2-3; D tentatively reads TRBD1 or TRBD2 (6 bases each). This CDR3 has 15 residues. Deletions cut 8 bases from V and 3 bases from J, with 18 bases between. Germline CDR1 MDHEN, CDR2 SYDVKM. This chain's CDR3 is CASGALARGTDTQYF. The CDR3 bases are TGTGCCAGCGGCGCTCTAGCGAGGGGGACAGATACGCAGTATTTT.

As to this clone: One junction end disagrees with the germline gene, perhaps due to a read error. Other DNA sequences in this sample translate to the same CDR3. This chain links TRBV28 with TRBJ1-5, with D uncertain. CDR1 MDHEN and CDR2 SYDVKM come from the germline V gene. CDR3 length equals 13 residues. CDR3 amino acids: CASSLLRNQPQHF. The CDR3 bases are TGTGCCAGTAGTTTACTCCGCAATCAGCCCCAGCATTTT.

The CDR3 DNA is TGTGCCAGCAGTGAAGGGAACAGCCATCAGCCCCAGCATTTT. Translation gives CASSEGNSHQPQHF. J is TRBJ1-5 and V is TRBV6-1; no reliable D call. The CDR3 sequence is 14 residues long. Germline loops: CDR1 MNHNS, CDR2 SASEGT. Between the trimmed V and J ends, which lost 1 base and 5 bases, there was a span of 9 bases.

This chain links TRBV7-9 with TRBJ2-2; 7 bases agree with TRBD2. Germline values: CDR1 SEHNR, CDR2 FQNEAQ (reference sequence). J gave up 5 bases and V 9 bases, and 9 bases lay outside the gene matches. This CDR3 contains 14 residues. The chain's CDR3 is CASRRGSGTGELFF. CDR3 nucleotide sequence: TGTGCCAGTAGACGCGGGAGTGGGACCGGGGAGCTGTTTTTT.

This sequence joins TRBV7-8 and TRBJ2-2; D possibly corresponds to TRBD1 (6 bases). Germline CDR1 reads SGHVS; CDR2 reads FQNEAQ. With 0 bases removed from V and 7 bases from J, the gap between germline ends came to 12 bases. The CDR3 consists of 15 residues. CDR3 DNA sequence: TGTGCCAGCAGCTTAGCACAGGGAACGGGCGGGGAGCTGTTTTTT. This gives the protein CASSLAQGTGGELFF.

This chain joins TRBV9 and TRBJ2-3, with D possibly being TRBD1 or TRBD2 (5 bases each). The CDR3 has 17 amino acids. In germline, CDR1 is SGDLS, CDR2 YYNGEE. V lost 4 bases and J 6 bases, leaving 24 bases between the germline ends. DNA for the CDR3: TGTGCCAGCAGCCAACCCCCCAGGGCTGGGAGCCAGGATACGCAGTATTTT. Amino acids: CASSQPPRAGSQDTQYF.

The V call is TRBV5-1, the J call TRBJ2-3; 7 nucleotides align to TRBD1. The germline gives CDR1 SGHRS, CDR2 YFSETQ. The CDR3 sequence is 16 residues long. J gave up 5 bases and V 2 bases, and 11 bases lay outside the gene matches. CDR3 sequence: CASSFRQGTLGDTQYF. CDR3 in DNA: TGCGCCAGCAGCTTCCGACAGGGAACCCTTGGAGATACGCAGTATTTT. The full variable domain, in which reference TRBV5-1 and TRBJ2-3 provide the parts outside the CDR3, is KAGVTQTPRYLIKTRGQQVTLSCSPISGHRSVSWYQQTPGQGLQFLFEYFSETQRNKGNFPGRFSGRQFSNSRSEMNVSTLELGDSALYLCASSFRQGTLGDTQYFGPGTRLTVL.

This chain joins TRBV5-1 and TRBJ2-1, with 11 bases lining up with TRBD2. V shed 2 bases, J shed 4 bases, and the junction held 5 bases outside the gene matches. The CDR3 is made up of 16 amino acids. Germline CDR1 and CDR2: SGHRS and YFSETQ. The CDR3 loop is CASSLMTSGTYNEQFF. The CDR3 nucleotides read TGCGCCAGCAGCTTAATGACTAGCGGGACGTACAATGAGCAGTTCTTC.

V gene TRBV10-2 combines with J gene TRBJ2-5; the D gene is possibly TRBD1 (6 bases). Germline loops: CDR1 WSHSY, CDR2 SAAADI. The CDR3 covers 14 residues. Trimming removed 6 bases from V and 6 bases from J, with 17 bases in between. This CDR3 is CASRAAGEIKTQYF. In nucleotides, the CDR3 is TGCGCCAGCAGGGCGGCAGGGGAAATAAAGACCCAGTACTTC.

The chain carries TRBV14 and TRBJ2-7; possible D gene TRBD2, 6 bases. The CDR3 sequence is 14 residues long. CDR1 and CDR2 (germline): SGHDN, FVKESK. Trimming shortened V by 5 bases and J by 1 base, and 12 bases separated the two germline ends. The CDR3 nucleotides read TGTGCCAGCAGCTTAAACGGACTATCCTACGAGCAGTACTTC. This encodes CASSLNGLSYEQYF.

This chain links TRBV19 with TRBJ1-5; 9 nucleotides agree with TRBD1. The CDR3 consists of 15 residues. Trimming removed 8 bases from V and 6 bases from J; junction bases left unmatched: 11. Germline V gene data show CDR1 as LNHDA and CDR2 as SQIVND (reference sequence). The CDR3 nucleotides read TGTGCCAGTTCAAAGAGGGACAGGGTTGGTCAGCCCCAGCATTTT. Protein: CASSKRDRVGQPQHF.

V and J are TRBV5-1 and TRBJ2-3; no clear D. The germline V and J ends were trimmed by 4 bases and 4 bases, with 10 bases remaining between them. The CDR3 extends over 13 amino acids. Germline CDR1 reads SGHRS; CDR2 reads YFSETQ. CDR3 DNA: TGCGCCAGCAGCAGGGCAAAGCCAGATACGCAGTATTTT. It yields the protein CASSRAKPDTQYF.

The CDR3 is CASSKAGDGGYTF. The DNA for the CDR3 is TGTGCCAGCAGCAAAGCGGGGGACGGCGGCTACACCTTC. The chain carries TRBV2 and TRBJ1-2; possibly TRBD1 for D (5 bases). With 6 bases removed from V and 8 bases from J, the gap between germline ends came to 16 bases. There are 13 residues in the CDR3. The germline V gene encodes CDR1 SNHLY and CDR2 FYNNEI.

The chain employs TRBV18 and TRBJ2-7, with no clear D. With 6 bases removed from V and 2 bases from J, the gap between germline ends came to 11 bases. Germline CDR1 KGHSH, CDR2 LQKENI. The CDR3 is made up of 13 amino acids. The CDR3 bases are TGTGCCAGCTCTCAGGCCGCGACCTACGAGCAGTACTTC. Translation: CASSQAATYEQYF.

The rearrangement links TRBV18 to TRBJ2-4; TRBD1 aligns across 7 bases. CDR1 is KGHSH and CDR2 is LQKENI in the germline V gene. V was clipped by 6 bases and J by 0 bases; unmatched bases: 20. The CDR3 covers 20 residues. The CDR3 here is CASSPIPGQRLELAKNIQYF. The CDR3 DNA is TGTGCCAGCTCGCCCATTCCGGGACAGAGACTGGAACTAGCCAAAAACATTCAGTACTTC.

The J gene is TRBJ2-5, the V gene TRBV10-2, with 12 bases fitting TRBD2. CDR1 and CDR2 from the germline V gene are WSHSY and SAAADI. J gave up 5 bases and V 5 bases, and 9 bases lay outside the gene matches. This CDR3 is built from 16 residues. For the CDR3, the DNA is TGCGCCAGCAGTTCGACTAGCGGGAGAGCGCGGGAGACCCAGTACTTC. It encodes CASSSTSGRARETQYF.

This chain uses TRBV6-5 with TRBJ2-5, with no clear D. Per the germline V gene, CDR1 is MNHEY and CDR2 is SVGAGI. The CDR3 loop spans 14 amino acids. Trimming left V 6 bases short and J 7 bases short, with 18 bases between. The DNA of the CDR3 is TGTGCCAGCAGGGCAGTGGGCGGCCTGGGGACCCAGTACTTC. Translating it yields CASRAVGGLGTQYF.